This T cell receptor (beta chain) was documented in a study of CD8 T cells in ankylosing spondylitis (dated by TCRdb to 2017 to 2019). Broadly, across the study: The study set out to find disease-linked TCR variants by profiling T cell receptor beta repertoires in ankylosing spondylitis patients and healthy donors. The full study cohort was made up of about 25 ankylosing spondylitis patients and 108 healthy donors. Samples of peripheral blood were taken, and for ankylosing spondylitis patients, synovial fluid was collected as well. Study-level results and caveats: In peripheral blood, the disease-linked clones were found at relatively low frequencies and had a CD8+ phenotype. The disease-linked clones were reported as significantly enriched in matched synovial fluid samples from ankylosing spondylitis patients. Some motif variants had previously been reported in the synovial fluid and blood of reactive arthritis patients, which suggests shared mechanisms of disease initiation. Blood from ankylosing spondylitis patients appeared to be characterized by a TCR beta motif made up of several highly homologous amino acid variants.

This clonotype was seen ten or more times. Its antigen is not yet known. Base qualities are not recorded, but no much larger clone differs from it by a single base. The CDR3 covers 13 residues, taking in both the cysteine and the phenylalanine. The entry retains the CDR3 DNA only, 39 bases that are in frame from base 1. Per the germline V gene, SGHDT is the CDR1 and YYEEEE is the CDR2. A distance of 9 bases separates the germline ends of V and J, which lose 4 bases and 5 bases respectively. For sequencing, an Illumina HiSeq 2500 was employed. Quantitative 5'-RACE with molecular barcodes was the method used to prepare the TCR beta libraries. As for how the authors treated the data: Disease-linked TCR variants were identified with a new computational method built on a probabilistic model of VDJ rearrangement. The public sequencing data were trimmed at Q25 with fastp and processed into clonotypes with MiXCR by TCRdb, which kept only in-frame beta chains. Rows with a matching CDR3 protein are joined into one entry that keeps the most common DNA and genes. The V and J calls come from TCRdb's annotation, not from the publication. For this sample there are about 240,000 distinct CDR3 sequences; 8.6% appear just once. The top ten clones comprise nearly 7% of the sample.

The clonotype originates from a male donor with ankylosing spondylitis or in good health (not recorded which). The V and J segments used are TRBV5-6 and TRBJ2-2, with the D gene not clear enough to name. Material: blood, either unsorted or a sorted T cell fraction (not recorded which). The CDR3 is CASSRERTGELFF. The nucleotides are TGTGCCAGCAGCCGAGAGAGAACCGGGGAGCTGTTTTTT.